This T cell receptor beta chain came from a study of blood T cell repertoires in COVID-19. Whole-study context: Acute and convalescent COVID-19 specimens originated in the United States, Italy and Spain. T cells, B-cell-depleted T cells, or PBMCs provided the cDNA or gDNA that served as material.

After removal of 5 bases from V and 0 bases from J, the junction contained 8 bases not matched to a gene. Germline CDR1 SGHAT, CDR2 FQNNGV. The CDR3 has 16 residues. Authors' methods: Amplification with reference gene primers provided the estimates of nucleated cell counts. The protocol was immunoSEQ multiplex PCR, while the TCRdb copy is restricted to in-frame clones and leaves out a portion. Clone size and the V and J calls come from that table; the DNA yielded D and trimming. The data hold fewer than 140,000 clones, with 70% to 80% observed a single time. J is TRBJ1-1 and V is TRBV11-2, with 8 nucleotides matching TRBD1. The sample consisted of peripheral blood. The sequence derives from a human donor with acute or convalescent COVID-19. The donor label of this sample is uncertain. The CDR3 reads CASSPGQGEVNTEAFF. The CDR3 DNA reads TGTGCCAGCAGCCCCGGACAGGGCGAGGTGAACACTGAAGCTTTCTTT.